The 23 T cell receptor beta chains below were found in one sample sequenced in a study of blood T cell repertoires in COVID-19 (TCRdb year 2020). Receptor amplification or capture employed the immunoSEQ multiplex PCR assay. TCRdb mirrors the immuneACCESS table, restricted to in-frame sequences. Some clones are absent from its copies; in checked studies, under half trace to an unresolved V gene, and the reason for the others is unknown. The sample has under 150,000 clones on record, roughly 83% of them singletons. 3% to 4.5% of the sample rests with the top ten. The sequenced sample consisted of peripheral blood. The receptors were sampled from a woman of 80 years or more with acute or convalescent COVID-19.

This chain joins TRBV30 and TRBJ1-1, with D possibly TRBD1 on 6 matching bases. The length of the CDR3 is 14 residues. The germline gives CDR1 GTSNPN, CDR2 SVGIG (reference sequence). The ends were cut back, 0 bases at V and 5 bases at J, with 13 bases in the middle. The CDR3 here is CAWSVGGAETEAFF. The CDR3 DNA sequence: TGTGCCTGGAGTGTAGGGGGGGCGGAGACTGAAGCTTTCTTT.

This clone was counted between two and nine times. The J gene is TRBJ1-6, the V gene TRBV6-2 or TRBV6-3, with 7 bases fitting TRBD1. In germline, CDR1 is MNHEY, CDR2 SVGEGT. The CDR3 covers 14 residues. V shed 6 bases, J shed 10 bases, and the junction held 9 bases outside the gene matches. This chain's CDR3 is CASSLTGRGSPLHF. DNA for the CDR3: TGTGCCAGCAGCCTGACAGGGAGAGGATCACCCCTCCACTTT.

The chain couples TRBV5-1 to TRBJ2-1; TRBD2 matches at 11 bases. V shed 0 bases, J shed 8 bases, and the junction held 4 bases outside the gene matches. This CDR3 comprises 15 residues. Germline assignment: CDR1 SGHRS and CDR2 YFSETQ. CDR3 nucleotides: TGCGCCAGCAGCTTGGCCATACTAGCGGGAGATGAGCAGTTCTTC. Amino acid sequence: CASSLAILAGDEQFF.

The chain is built from TRBV5-6 and TRBJ1-1; no reliable D call. This CDR3 is built from 14 residues. Germline loops: CDR1 SGHDT, CDR2 YYEEEE. Trimming pared 7 bases from V and 0 bases from J, leaving 13 bases between. CDR3 in amino acids: CASGPKGVNTEAFF. The DNA for the CDR3 is TGTGCCAGCGGACCCAAGGGAGTGAACACTGAAGCTTTCTTT. The entire variable domain, with the rest obtained from reference TRBV5-6 and TRBJ1-1, is as follows: DAGVTQSPTHLIKTRGQQVTLRCSPKSGHDTVSWYQQALGQGPQFIFQYYEEEERQRGNFPDRFSGHQFPNYSSELNVNALLLGDSALYLCASGPKGVNTEAFFGQGTRLTVV.

The chain uses TRBV6-5 and TRBJ1-5; no clear D gene. Trimming left V 10 bases short and J 3 bases short, with 13 bases between. CDR3 size: 13 residues. The germline V gene encodes CDR1 MNHEY and CDR2 SVGAGI. The CDR3 nucleotides are TGTGCCACCTCGACGGCGGACAATCAGCCCCAGCATTTT. As protein: CATSTADNQPQHF.

The CDR3 reads CASSRIPGQGKIRELFF. CDR3 nucleotides: TGTGCCAGCAGCCGAATACCGGGACAGGGAAAAATTAGGGAGCTGTTTTTT. J is TRBJ2-2 and V is TRBV6-2 or TRBV6-3, with 9 bases matching TRBD1. Germline loops: CDR1 MNHEY, CDR2 SVGEGT. V gave up 6 bases and J gave up 9 bases; unmatched junction bases: 17. The CDR3 has 17 residues.

The chain recombines TRBV6-2 or TRBV6-3 with TRBJ1-5, with 7 bases identical to TRBD1. V gave up 2 bases and J gave up 2 bases; unmatched junction bases: 6. The V gene's germline CDR1 is MNHEY and CDR2 SVGEGT. This CDR3 contains 16 residues. The CDR3 protein is CASSYADRLGNQPQHF. CDR3 in DNA: TGTGCCAGCAGTTACGCGGACAGGTTGGGCAATCAGCCCCAGCATTTT.

This rearrangement joins TRBV7-2 to TRBJ2-3; 9 bases match TRBD2. The ends lost 5 bases at V and 2 bases at J; junction bases unmatched: 11. Germline assignment: CDR1 SGHTA and CDR2 FQGNSA. This CDR3 has 17 amino acids. The CDR3 DNA reads as TGTGCCAGCAGCGACCTAGCGGGGCGCTTATCCACAGATACGCAGTATTTT. It translates to CASSDLAGRLSTDTQYF.

This clone occurred once. The chain recombines TRBV18 with TRBJ2-7; 12 nucleotides agree with TRBD2. The germline V gene encodes CDR1 KGHSH and CDR2 LQKENI. The CDR3 runs to 16 residues. V dropped 3 bases and J dropped 2; count of bases not matched to a gene: 5. CDR3 sequence (DNA): TGTGCCAGCTCACCCAGACTAGCGGGAGTTACCTACGAGCAGTACTTC. It translates to CASSPRLAGVTYEQYF.

The rearrangement joins TRBV4-2 to TRBJ1-1, with D possibly being TRBD1 (5 bases). This CDR3 has 14 amino acids. Trimming cost V 0 bases and J 10 bases, with 15 bases left between them. Germline values: CDR1 LGHNA, CDR2 YNFKEQ. The CDR3 spells CASSQDLWGGGAFF. The CDR3 DNA reads TGTGCCAGCAGCCAAGATTTGTGGGGGGGAGGAGCTTTCTTT.

The J gene is TRBJ1-5, the V gene TRBV30, with 7 bases matching TRBD1. J was trimmed by 2 bases and V by 3 bases; bases with no gene match: 10. The CDR3 runs 16 residues. Germline V lookup: CDR1 GTSNPN, CDR2 SVGIG (reference sequence). The CDR3: CAWSQGERWGNQPQHF. The CDR3 DNA is TGTGCCTGGAGCCAGGGGGAAAGGTGGGGCAATCAGCCCCAGCATTTT.

This chain uses TRBV11-2 with TRBJ1-4; 10 nucleotides line up with TRBD1. The germline gives CDR1 SGHAT, CDR2 FQNNGV. This CDR3 spans 14 amino acids. V was pared by 5 bases and J by 6 bases, with 3 bases of the junction left unmatched. In DNA, the CDR3 is TGTGCCAGCAGCCGGACAGGGGGAGATGAAAAACTGTTTTTT. Its protein product is CASSRTGGDEKLFF.

Many counts were recorded for this clone. The chain recombines TRBV7-2 with TRBJ1-3; D call uncertain. CDR1 SGHTA and CDR2 FQGNSA come from the germline V gene. CDR3 length: 12 amino acids. V lost 5 bases, J lost 4 bases, and 6 bases lay in between. The CDR3 DNA is TGTGCCAGCAGCCCGGGAGGAAACACCATATATTTT. As protein: CASSPGGNTIYF. The variable domain in full, completed from reference TRBV7-2 and TRBJ1-3, reads GAGVSQSPSNKVTEKGKDVELRCDPISGHTALYWYRQSLGQGLEFLIYFQGNSAPDKSGLPSDRFSAERTGGSVSTLTIQRTQQEDSAVYLCASSPGGNTIYFGEGSWLTVV.

This sequence joins TRBV30 and TRBJ2-3, with 9 bases fitting TRBD2. Germline V CDR1 and CDR2: GTSNPN, SVGIG (reference sequence). This CDR3 is built from 15 residues. Trimming cost V 2 bases and J 2 bases; bases outside gene matches: 5. Written as DNA, the CDR3 is TGTGCCTGGAGTTCGGGACTAGCAATCACAGATACGCAGTATTTT. Protein product: CAWSSGLAITDTQYF. Full variable domain (missing parts from reference TRBV30 and TRBJ2-3): SQTIHQWPATLVQPVGSPLSLECTVEGTSNPNLYWYRQAAGRGLQLLFYSVGIGQISSEVPQNLSASRPQDRQFILSSKKLLLSDSGFYLCAWSSGLAITDTQYFGPGTRLTVL.

The J gene is TRBJ1-6, the V gene TRBV4-3, with D perhaps TRBD1 (5 bases). With 1 base removed from V and 3 bases from J, the gap between germline ends came to 10 bases. Germline CDR1 is LGHNA and CDR2 is YSLEER. The CDR3 spans 16 residues. The CDR3, as DNA: TGCGCCAGCAGCCAAGGGGGGGGAATCTATAATTCACCCCTCCACTTT. Its protein is CASSQGGGIYNSPLHF.

This clone was found a few times. V is TRBV28 and J is TRBJ1-1; tentative D call: TRBD1 (5 bases). CDR1 and CDR2 from the germline V gene are MDHEN and SYDVKM. The CDR3 length is 19 residues. The V and J ends lost 1 base and 4 bases respectively, with 25 bases between them. The CDR3 region has the DNA TGTGCCAGCAGTTTATCCTTCCTCCCTGTGGTTAAGGGGCGCACTGAAGCTTTCTTT. Its protein product is CASSLSFLPVVKGRTEAFF.

The rearrangement uses TRBV4-2 and TRBJ1-2, with D possibly TRBD1 on 5 matching bases. V was trimmed by 0 bases and J by 4 bases, leaving 15 bases between them. CDR1 is LGHNA, CDR2 YNFKEQ, per germline. The CDR3 sequence is 16 residues long. DNA of the CDR3: TGTGCCAGCAGCCAAGATGGGGGGGAACTAGTCTATGGCTACACCTTC. This translates into CASSQDGGELVYGYTF.

The chain carries TRBV11-2 and TRBJ2-1; TRBD1 aligns across 7 bases. The germline gives CDR1 SGHAT, CDR2 FQNNGV. The ends lost 0 bases at V and 3 bases at J; junction bases unmatched: 2. The CDR3 extends over 15 amino acids. For the CDR3, the DNA is TGTGCCAGCAGCTTAGAGGCAGGGGGCTACAATGAGCAGTTCTTC. Its protein is CASSLEAGGYNEQFF. The full variable domain, with the rest looked up from reference TRBV11-2 and TRBJ2-1, is EAGVAQSPRYKIIEKRQSVAFWCNPISGHATLYWYQQILGQGPKLLIQFQNNGVVDDSQLPKDRFSAERLKGVDSTLKIQPAKLEDSAVYLCASSLEAGGYNEQFFGPGTRLTVL.

The chain is built from TRBV5-1 and TRBJ2-1; TRBD1 aligns across 7 bases. CDR1 SGHRS and CDR2 YFSETQ come from the germline V gene. The CDR3 length is 16 residues. The junction had 7 bases not matched to a gene; V was cut back by 4 bases and J by 0 bases. CDR3 bases: TGCGCCAGCAGCATGACAGGGATCATCTCCTACAATGAGCAGTTCTTC. As protein: CASSMTGIISYNEQFF. Supplemented by reference TRBV5-1 and TRBJ2-1, the full variable domain reads KAGVTQTPRYLIKTRGQQVTLSCSPISGHRSVSWYQQTPGQGLQFLFEYFSETQRNKGNFPGRFSGRQFSNSRSEMNVSTLELGDSALYLCASSMTGIISYNEQFFGPGTRLTVL.

V gene TRBV2 combines with J gene TRBJ2-7, with TRBD2 identical over 16 bases. V lost 7 bases and J lost 6; bases outside the gene matches: 6. CDR3 length: 15 amino acids. The germline CDR1 and CDR2 sequences are SNHLY and FYNNEI. The CDR3 nucleotides read TGTGCCAGCACGGGACTAGCGGGGGGGCTTAGCGAGCAGTACTTC. This sequence encodes CASTGLAGGLSEQYF.

V and J are TRBV9 and TRBJ1-3; D might be TRBD1 (6 bases). The length of the CDR3 is 16 residues. Germline V gives CDR1 SGDLS, CDR2 YYNGEE. V lost 3 bases to trimming and J lost 2 bases, with 15 bases between them. CDR3 in DNA: TGTGCCAGCAGCGCTAGTACAGGGATGCCTGGAAACACCATATATTTT. Its protein is CASSASTGMPGNTIYF.

The J gene is TRBJ2-3, the V gene TRBV6-2 or TRBV6-3, with no clear D. CDR1 is MNHEY and CDR2 is SVGEGT in the germline V gene. V was clipped by 5 bases and J by 4 bases, with 19 bases between them. The CDR3 length is 16 residues. This chain's CDR3 is CASSPYSSWQADTQYF. Here the CDR3 DNA reads TGTGCCAGCAGTCCCTATTCGAGTTGGCAGGCAGATACGCAGTATTTT.

In its sample, this clone was seen once. The CDR3 sequence: CASSLRGGAEAFF. CDR3 nucleotide sequence: TGTGCCAGCAGTTTGAGAGGGGGGGCTGAAGCTTTCTTT. This chain joins TRBV12-3 or TRBV12-4 and TRBJ1-1, with D maybe TRBD1 (6 bases). The ends were cut back, 3 bases at V and 6 bases at J, with 11 bases in the middle. This CDR3 is built from 13 residues.